This entry features one T cell receptor beta chain sequence. The antigen is not known. Using a J-beta primer mix together with a sample-barcoded 5' primer, a second PCR was run for roughly 6 to 11 cycles. Carrying 12 random nucleotides, a template-switch adaptor labeled each individual cDNA molecule. TCRdb called the 5' RACE reads again in MiXCR, with one record for every CDR3 protein. This table has some 850,000 distinct CDR3 sequences, roughly 24% appearing once. CDR3 length equals 15 residues. Trimming pared 6 bases from V and 2 bases from J, leaving 16 bases between. Donors gave about 10 milliliters of peripheral blood apiece. This record belongs to a study of blood T cells in healthy people across ages. Findings of the study overall: Strong correlation was found linking TCR beta diversity to naive T cell percentage.

These data also featured in a second study, about T cells of mothers and their children.

Sequencing used blood. The source is a boy aged 5-17 years in good health. The genes are TRBV12-3 or TRBV12-4 and TRBJ1-2; unclear D gene. DNA for the CDR3: TGTGCCAGCAGCCTATTGAGGGTAGACAACTATGGCTACACCTTC. It translates to CASSLLRVDNYGYTF.